These 32 T cell receptor beta chains originate from one sample sequenced in a study of CD8 T cells in Susac syndrome. cDNA came from about 0.46 to 1 ug RNA primed by random hexamers. TCRdb fed the immunoSEQ multiplex PCR reads into MiXCR, producing one record per CDR3 protein. This sample has a few hundred thousand distinct CDR3 sequences, with about 95% found just once. The sequenced sample was CD4+ T cells from PBMCs. Receptors were obtained from a human donor with multiple sclerosis.

The count of this clonotype is one. This chain uses TRBV30 with TRBJ1-2, with 7 bases identical to TRBD1. The CDR3 extends over 14 amino acids. The V segment lost 1 base and the J segment 4 bases; nucleotides outside the gene matches: 6. CDR1 and CDR2 (germline): GTSNPN, SVGIG (reference sequence). The CDR3: CAWSADGTAYGYTF. CDR3 DNA: TGTGCCTGGAGTGCCGACGGGACAGCCTATGGCTACACCTTC.

This clonotype was observed a single time. V gene TRBV3-1 combines with J gene TRBJ2-1, with D tentatively TRBD1 (6 bases). Trimming shortened V by 4 bases and J by 0 bases, and 19 bases separated the two germline ends. The CDR3 has 18 amino acids. Germline V gene lookup returns CDR1 LGHDT and CDR2 YNNKEL (reference sequence). CDR3 DNA: TGTGCCAGCAGCCGAATTAGGGGGTCCCCAAGCTCCTACAATGAGCAGTTCTTC. Translating it yields CASSRIRGSPSSYNEQFF.

The chain carries TRBV20-1 and TRBJ2-3; 8 bases agree with TRBD2. CDR1 is DFQATT, CDR2 SNEGSKA, per germline (reference sequence). The CDR3 loop spans 15 amino acids. Losses at the gene ends were 5 bases for V and 2 bases for J; bases not matched to a gene: 9. The DNA for the CDR3 is TGCAGTGCTTTTCTTACGGGGGGGCTCACAGATACGCAGTATTTT. It yields the protein CSAFLTGGLTDTQYF.

J is TRBJ1-2 and V is TRBV12-3 or TRBV12-4, with no clear D. Trimming shortened V by 1 base and J by 0 bases, and 6 bases separated the two germline ends. This CDR3 contains 14 residues. The CDR3 reads CASSLGNANYGYTF. In DNA, the CDR3 is TGTGCCAGCAGTTTAGGGAACGCTAACTATGGCTACACCTTC.

This rearrangement joins TRBV9 to TRBJ2-3; D gene uncertain. The CDR3 runs 14 residues. Germline CDR1 SGDLS, CDR2 YYNGEE. Trimming took off 0 bases at V and 6 bases at J, with 11 bases between the two ends. The CDR3 sequence is CASSVGAQADTQYF. CDR3 bases: TGTGCCAGCAGCGTAGGCGCCCAGGCCGATACGCAGTATTTT.

V usage is TRBV21-1 and J usage is TRBJ2-3; the DNA was not used to check the table's D call, TRBD1. TRBV21-1 is listed as a pseudogene. This CDR3 has 13 amino acids. As DNA, the CDR3 is TGTGCCAGCGAACGGACATACACAGATACGCAGTATTTT. Its translation is CASERTYTDTQYF.

This chain joins TRBV29-1 and TRBJ2-5; no definite D call. Germline V gives CDR1 SQVTM, CDR2 ANQGSEA. The CDR3 has 12 amino acids. The V and J ends lost 4 bases and 2 bases respectively, with 8 bases between them. In DNA form, the CDR3 reads TGCAGCGTTGGATGGGGACAAGAGACCCAGTACTTC. It specifies CSVGWGQETQYF.

J is TRBJ2-7 and V is TRBV2, with D tentatively TRBD1 or TRBD2 (5 bases each). V lost 8 bases and J 3 bases, leaving 11 bases between the germline ends. The CDR3 covers 12 residues. Per germline, CDR1 SNHLY and CDR2 FYNNEI. The CDR3 DNA reads as TGTGCCAGCGGACGGGACGACTACGAGCAGTACGTC. This sequence encodes CASGRDDYEQYV.

This rearrangement joins TRBV3-1 to TRBJ2-5; 8 bases line up with TRBD2. This CDR3 has 15 residues. CDR1 is LGHDT and CDR2 is YNNKEL in the germline V gene (reference sequence). The V gene end was trimmed by 1 base and the J gene end by 1 base; junction bases not matched to a gene: 2. The CDR3: CASSQVTSGQETQYF. The CDR3 coding sequence is TGTGCCAGCAGCCAAGTCACTAGCGGCCAAGAGACCCAGTACTTC.

The J gene is TRBJ2-7, the V gene TRBV5-6; TRBD1 matches at 12 bases. The V and J ends lost 4 bases and 6 bases, in that order; junction bases with no gene match: 8. In germline, CDR1 is SGHDT, CDR2 YYEEEE. The CDR3 runs to 15 residues. The CDR3 bases are TGTGCCAGCAGCCCCATGGGACAGGGGGCACGCGAGCAGTACTTC. Translating gives CASSPMGQGAREQYF.

The chain recombines TRBV5-1 with TRBJ2-2; TRBD2 might be the D (6 bases). Germline assignment: CDR1 SGHRS and CDR2 YFSETQ. The CDR3 runs 14 residues. V was clipped by 3 bases and J by 7 bases, with 13 bases between them. CDR3 bases: TGCGCCAGCAGCTCTTCTGGCGGGGTCGGGGAGCTGTTTTTT. Its translation: CASSSSGGVGELFF.

The CDR3 is CSADLLRAGSYNEQFF. In nucleotides, the CDR3 is TGCAGTGCTGACCTCCTTAGGGCTGGGTCCTACAATGAGCAGTTCTTC. The J gene is TRBJ2-1, the V gene TRBV20-1; D unclear. V gave up 5 bases and J gave up 1 base, with 18 bases separating them. The CDR3 loop spans 16 amino acids. Germline V gives CDR1 DFQATT, CDR2 SNEGSKA (reference sequence).

The rearrangement joins TRBV20-1 to TRBJ2-3; D gene ambiguous. V was cut by 1 base and J by 2 bases, with 10 bases left in between. The CDR3 is 14 amino acids. Looked up from germline, CDR1 is DFQATT and CDR2 is SNEGSKA (reference sequence). CDR3 residues: CSARGVLSTDTQYF. CDR3 DNA: TGCAGTGCTAGAGGCGTCTTGTCCACAGATACGCAGTATTTT.

V and J are TRBV13 and TRBJ1-1; 9 bases align to TRBD1. Germline CDR1 is PRHDT and CDR2 is FYEKMQ (reference sequence). With 7 bases clipped from V and 5 bases from J, the junction kept 11 bases outside the gene matches. The CDR3 runs 15 residues. The CDR3 DNA sequence: TGTGCCAGCACGTCCGCACAGGGGGCGCGGACTGAAGCTTTCTTT. It codes for CASTSAQGARTEAFF.

The V call is TRBV27, the J call TRBJ2-5; D possibly matches TRBD1 or TRBD2 (7 bases each). The germline CDR1 and CDR2 sequences are MNHEY and SMNVEV (reference sequence). The CDR3 length is 14 residues. Deletions cut 4 bases from V and 5 bases from J, with 14 bases between. Here the CDR3 reads CASSSTGRGETQYF. The DNA for the CDR3 is TGTGCCAGCAGTTCGACAGGGAGGGGGGAGACCCAGTACTTC.

This clonotype was seen once. CDR3 amino acids: CASSLGPASNYGYTF. The DNA of the CDR3 is TGTGCCAGCAGCTTGGGTCCTGCGTCGAACTATGGCTACACCTTC. The chain carries TRBV7-9 and TRBJ1-2; D is unresolved. The length of the CDR3 is 15 residues. Germline CDR1 SEHNR, CDR2 FQNEAQ (reference sequence). V shed 3 bases and J shed 2 bases, with 13 bases lying between them.

As DNA, the CDR3 is TGTGCCTGGGAGCTACAAGAGACCCAGTACTTC. Residues: CAWELQETQYF. The genes are TRBV30 and TRBJ2-5; D uncertain. The V end lost 5 bases, the J end lost 2 bases, and 6 bases lay between the germline ends. CDR3 length: 11 amino acids. Per the germline V gene, CDR1 is GTSNPN and CDR2 is SVGIG (reference sequence).

The chain has TRBV28 and TRBJ2-1, with TRBD2 as a possible D gene (7 bases). The V and J ends lost 8 bases and 0 bases respectively, with 17 bases between them. The CDR3 extends over 16 amino acids. Germline V gene data show CDR1 as MDHEN and CDR2 as SYDVKM. The CDR3 DNA reads as TGTGCCAGCGGTCCGGCGGGGGACAACTCCTACAATGAGCAGTTCTTC. Translating it yields CASGPAGDNSYNEQFF.

The chain combines TRBV3-1 with TRBJ2-5; tentative D call: TRBD2 (5 bases). Trimming shortened V by 4 bases and J by 1 base, and 16 bases separated the two germline ends. The CDR3 is 16 amino acids. Germline V CDR1 and CDR2: LGHDT, YNNKEL (reference sequence). The CDR3 coding sequence is TGTGCCAGCAGCCTGTTAGGGAAGCGGACCCAAGAGACCCAGTACTTC. It yields the protein CASSLLGKRTQETQYF.

V and J are TRBV29-1 and TRBJ2-3; 12 nucleotides agree with TRBD2. V gave up 7 bases and J gave up 2 bases; unmatched junction bases: 7. The CDR3 sequence is 15 residues long. Germline V gives CDR1 SQVTM, CDR2 ANQGSEA. The CDR3 region has the DNA TGCAGCGGAAGACTAGCGGGGGAGGACACAGATACGCAGTATTTT. The encoded protein is CSGRLAGEDTDTQYF.

The chain couples TRBV25-1 to TRBJ2-7; 7 bases are a match to TRBD1. The length of the CDR3 is 14 residues. The germline V gene encodes CDR1 MGHDK and CDR2 SYGVNS. Losses at the gene ends were 6 bases for V and 0 bases for J; bases not matched to a gene: 5. CDR3 nucleotides: TGTGCCAGCAGAGGGACAGAGTTCTCCTACGAGCAGTACTTC. Encoded protein: CASRGTEFSYEQYF.

V gene TRBV3-1 combines with J gene TRBJ2-2, with D tentatively TRBD1 (5 bases). CDR1 LGHDT and CDR2 YNNKEL come from the germline V gene (reference sequence). Trimming stripped 2 bases from V and 4 bases from J, with 11 bases between. There are 15 residues in the CDR3. The CDR3 is CASSQSSTATGELFF. CDR3 DNA: TGTGCCAGCAGCCAATCCTCGACAGCCACCGGGGAGCTGTTTTTT.

J is TRBJ2-3 and V is TRBV6-5; 10 nucleotides agree with TRBD1. V dropped 6 bases and J dropped 4; count of bases not matched to a gene: 7. This CDR3 spans 15 amino acids. CDR1 MNHEY and CDR2 SVGAGI come from the germline V gene. DNA for the CDR3: TGTGCCAGCAGACTGGGACAGGGGACGCCAGATACGCAGTATTTT. It yields the protein CASRLGQGTPDTQYF.

This clonotype was detected only a few times. The J gene is TRBJ2-3, the V gene TRBV27; unclear D gene. The germline gives CDR1 MNHEY, CDR2 SMNVEV (reference sequence). The length of the CDR3 is 11 residues. V shed 4 bases and J shed 5 bases, with 4 bases lying between them. This CDR3 is CASSWGDTQYF. The DNA of the CDR3 is TGTGCCAGCAGTTGGGGAGATACGCAGTATTTT.

This rearrangement joins TRBV20-1 to TRBJ2-3, with 11 bases lining up with TRBD2. The ends lost 0 bases at V and 2 bases at J; junction bases unmatched: 1. This CDR3 is built from 15 residues. CDR1 and CDR2 (germline): DFQATT, SNEGSKA (reference sequence). CDR3 protein: CSARDSGGATDTQYF. CDR3 coding DNA: TGCAGTGCTAGAGATAGCGGGGGGGCCACAGATACGCAGTATTTT.

The gene calls are TRBV2 and TRBJ1-1; 9 bases map to TRBD1. Trimming removed 6 bases from V and 10 bases from J; junction bases left unmatched: 12. This CDR3 spans 14 amino acids. CDR1 is SNHLY and CDR2 is FYNNEI in the germline V gene. The CDR3 nucleotides are TGTGCCAGCAGCCTTAAACAGGGGGCGTCTGCAGCTTTCTTT. Translated, it gives CASSLKQGASAAFF.

In its sample, this clonotype was seen a few times. CDR3 in amino acids: CSAWDRGTDTQYF. In DNA, the CDR3 is TGCAGTGCTTGGGACAGGGGCACAGATACGCAGTATTTT. V gene TRBV20-1 combines with J gene TRBJ2-3, with TRBD1 matching 9 bases. V lost 5 bases and J lost 1; bases outside the gene matches: 1. This CDR3 has 13 residues. From germline, CDR1 is DFQATT and CDR2 SNEGSKA (reference sequence).

The chain combines TRBV6-1 with TRBJ2-6, with 7 bases identical to TRBD1. The CDR3 runs to 16 residues. Looked up from germline, CDR1 is MNHNS and CDR2 is SASEGT. The V gene end was trimmed by 5 bases and the J gene end by 0 bases; junction bases not matched to a gene: 4. CDR3 coding DNA: TGTGCCAGCAGTCGGGACAGAGACTCTGGGGCCAACGTCCTGACTTTC. This encodes CASSRDRDSGANVLTF.

This clonotype was detected once. The rearrangement joins TRBV18 to TRBJ2-1, with D possibly being TRBD2 (6 bases). Germline CDR1 KGHSH, CDR2 LQKENI. The CDR3 has 16 amino acids. Trimming took off 0 bases at V and 0 bases at J, with 9 bases between the two ends. DNA for the CDR3: TGTGCCAGCTCACCACCTGGGGGGAGCTCCTACAATGAGCAGTTCTTC. This sequence encodes CASSPPGGSSYNEQFF.

The chain is built from TRBV3-1 and TRBJ2-5; TRBD1 agrees at 8 bases. The CDR3 is 15 amino acids. From germline, CDR1 is LGHDT and CDR2 YNNKEL (reference sequence). After removal of 1 base from V and 4 bases from J, the junction contained 5 bases not matched to a gene. CDR3 DNA: TGTGCCAGCAGCCAAGTGCAGGGGGCTGGAGAGACCCAGTACTTC. Translating gives CASSQVQGAGETQYF.

V gene TRBV29-1 combines with J gene TRBJ2-7, with D perhaps matching TRBD1 (5 bases). Germline CDR1 is SQVTM and CDR2 is ANQGSEA. With 7 bases removed from V and 3 bases from J, the gap between germline ends came to 13 bases. The CDR3 consists of 12 residues. CDR3 in amino acids: CSARVGRYEQYF. In DNA, the CDR3 is TGCAGCGCGCGAGTGGGGCGCTACGAGCAGTACTTC.

The chain is built from TRBV7-2 and TRBJ2-3, with no clear D. The CDR3 covers 15 residues. Germline lookup yields CDR1 SGHTA and CDR2 FQGNSA. V dropped 2 bases and J dropped 1 base, with 10 bases sitting between them. The DNA of the CDR3 is TGTGCCAGCAGCTTATGGTCAATCGGCACAGATACGCAGTATTTT. The encoded protein is CASSLWSIGTDTQYF.